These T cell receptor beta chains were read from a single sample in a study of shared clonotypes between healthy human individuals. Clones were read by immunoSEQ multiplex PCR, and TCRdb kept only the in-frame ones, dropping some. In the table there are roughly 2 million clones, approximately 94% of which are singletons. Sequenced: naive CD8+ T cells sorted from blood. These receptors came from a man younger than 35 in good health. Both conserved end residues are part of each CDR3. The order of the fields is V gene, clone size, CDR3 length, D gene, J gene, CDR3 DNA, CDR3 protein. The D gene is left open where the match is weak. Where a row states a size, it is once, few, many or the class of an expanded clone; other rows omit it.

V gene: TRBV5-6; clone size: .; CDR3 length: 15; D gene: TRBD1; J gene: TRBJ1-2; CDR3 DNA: TGTGCCAGCAGCTCGCAGGGAACAGGGGACTATGGCTACACCTTC; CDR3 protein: CASSSQGTGDYGYTF
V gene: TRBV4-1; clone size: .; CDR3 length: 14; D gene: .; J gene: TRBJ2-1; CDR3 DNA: TGCGCCAGCAGCCAAGAAAAAACCTACAATGAGCAGTTCTTC; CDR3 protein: CASSQEKTYNEQFF
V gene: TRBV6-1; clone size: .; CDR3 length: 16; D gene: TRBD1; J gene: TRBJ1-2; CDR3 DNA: TGTGCCAGCAGTGAAGCTCCCGGGACAGCCTTCTATGGCTACACCTTC; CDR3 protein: CASSEAPGTAFYGYTF
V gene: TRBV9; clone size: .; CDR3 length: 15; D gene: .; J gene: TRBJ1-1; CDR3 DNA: TGTGCCAGCAGCGCGGAAGGGGGGGCGAACACTGAAGCTTTCTTT; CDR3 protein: CASSAEGGANTEAFF
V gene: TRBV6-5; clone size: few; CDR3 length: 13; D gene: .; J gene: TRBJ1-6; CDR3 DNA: TGTGCCAGCAGTTACTCGATCAATTCACCCCTCCACTTT; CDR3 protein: CASSYSINSPLHF
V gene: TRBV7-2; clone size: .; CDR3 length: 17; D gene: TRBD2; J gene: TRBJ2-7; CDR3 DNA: TGTGCCAGCAGCGGGATAGGGCTAGCGGGAGGCCCCTACGAGCAGTACTTC; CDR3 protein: CASSGIGLAGGPYEQYF
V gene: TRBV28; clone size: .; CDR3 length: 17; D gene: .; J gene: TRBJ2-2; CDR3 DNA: TGTGCCAGCACCTTATTTATGGGGGGTGAACTCACCGGGGAGCTGTTTTTT; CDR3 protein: CASTLFMGGELTGELFF
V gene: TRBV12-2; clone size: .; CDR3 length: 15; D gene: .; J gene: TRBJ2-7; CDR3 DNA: TGTGCAAGTCGCTTAGTACATCCGACCCATTTCGAGCAGTACTTC; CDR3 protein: CASRLVHPTHFEQYF
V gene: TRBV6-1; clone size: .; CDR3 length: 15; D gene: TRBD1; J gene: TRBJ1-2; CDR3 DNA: TGTGCCAGCAGTGGAACCGGGACAGGAGACTATGGCTACACCTTC; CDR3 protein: CASSGTGTGDYGYTF
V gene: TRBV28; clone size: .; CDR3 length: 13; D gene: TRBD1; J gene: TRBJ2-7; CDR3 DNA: TGTGCCAGCAGTTTAGGACAGGGTTACGAGCAGTACTTC; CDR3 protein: CASSLGQGYEQYF
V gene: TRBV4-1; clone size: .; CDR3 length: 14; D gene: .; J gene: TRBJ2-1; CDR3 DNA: TGCGCCAGCAGCCATCCGTGGGATGGCAATGAGCAGTTCTTC; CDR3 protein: CASSHPWDGNEQFF
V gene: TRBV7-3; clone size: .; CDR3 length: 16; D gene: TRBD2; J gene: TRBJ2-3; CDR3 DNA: TGTGCCAGCAGCCCCGAGCGGGGGGCCTCCACAGATACGCAGTATTTT; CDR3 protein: CASSPERGASTDTQYF
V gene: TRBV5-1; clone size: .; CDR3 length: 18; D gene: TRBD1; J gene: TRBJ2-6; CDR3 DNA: TGCGCCAGCAGCCCCATTCCCGGGACAGGGGCTGGGGCCAACGTCCTGACTTTC; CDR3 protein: CASSPIPGTGAGANVLTF
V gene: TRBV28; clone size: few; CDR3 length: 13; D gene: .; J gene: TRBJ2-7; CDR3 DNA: TGTGCCAGCAGTTTAATCGGGAGCAGCGGGCAGTACTTC; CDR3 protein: CASSLIGSSGQYF
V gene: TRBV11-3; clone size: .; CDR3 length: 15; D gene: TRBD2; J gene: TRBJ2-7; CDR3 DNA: TGTGCCAGCAGCGAAACTAGCGAGAGCTCCTACGAGCAGTACTTC; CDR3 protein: CASSETSESSYEQYF
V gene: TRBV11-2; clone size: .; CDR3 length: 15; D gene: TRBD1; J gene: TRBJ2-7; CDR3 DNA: TGTGCCAGCAGCCCTGGTCGCAGGGGGCATCACGAGCAGTACTTC; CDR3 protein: CASSPGRRGHHEQYF
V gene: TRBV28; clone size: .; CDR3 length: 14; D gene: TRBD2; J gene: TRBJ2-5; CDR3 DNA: TGTGCCAGCCACCTAGCGGGGGTAGTCGAGACCCAGTACTTC; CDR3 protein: CASHLAGVVETQYF
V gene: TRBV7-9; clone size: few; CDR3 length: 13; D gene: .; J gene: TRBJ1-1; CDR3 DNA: TGTGCCAGCAGCTTAGCGCCGGGGACTGAAGCTTTCTTT; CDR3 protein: CASSLAPGTEAFF
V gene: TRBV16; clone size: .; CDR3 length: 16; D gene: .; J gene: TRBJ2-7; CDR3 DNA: TGTGCCAGCAGCCAGGGCCGGGACTTCGGAACCTACGAGCAGTACTTC; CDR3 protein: CASSQGRDFGTYEQYF
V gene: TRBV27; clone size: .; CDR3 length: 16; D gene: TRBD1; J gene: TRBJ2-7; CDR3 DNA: TGTGCCAGCAGTCTCGCCCCCGGGACAGGGAGCTACGAGCAGTACTTC; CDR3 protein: CASSLAPGTGSYEQYF
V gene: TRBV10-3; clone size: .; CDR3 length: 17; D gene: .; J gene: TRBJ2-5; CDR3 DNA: TGTGCCATCAGTGAGTCCTTTGATGAGACAGTCCAAGAGACCCAGTACTTC; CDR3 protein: CAISESFDETVQETQYF
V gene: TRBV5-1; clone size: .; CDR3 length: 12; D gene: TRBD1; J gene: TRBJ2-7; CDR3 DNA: TGCGCCAGCAGCGGGGACAGCTACGAGCAGTACTTC; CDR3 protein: CASSGDSYEQYF
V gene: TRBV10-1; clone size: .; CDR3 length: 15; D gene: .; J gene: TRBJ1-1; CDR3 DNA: TGCGCCAGCAGTGAGTCGTACGGGACGAACACTGAAGCTTTCTTT; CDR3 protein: CASSESYGTNTEAFF
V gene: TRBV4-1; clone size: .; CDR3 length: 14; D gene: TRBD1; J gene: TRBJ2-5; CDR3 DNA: TGCGCCAGCAGCCAGATAGGACAGGAAGAGACCCAGTACTTC; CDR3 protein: CASSQIGQEETQYF
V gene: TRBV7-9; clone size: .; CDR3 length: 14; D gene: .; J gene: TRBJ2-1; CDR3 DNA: TGTGCCAGCAGCTTAAATCCGGGGATCAATGAGCAGTTCTTC; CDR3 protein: CASSLNPGINEQFF
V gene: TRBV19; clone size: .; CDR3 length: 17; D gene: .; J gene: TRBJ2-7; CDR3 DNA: TGTGCCAGTAGTATAGAGGGCCTCGGGACTTTTGGGGCGGAGCAGTACTTC; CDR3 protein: CASSIEGLGTFGAEQYF
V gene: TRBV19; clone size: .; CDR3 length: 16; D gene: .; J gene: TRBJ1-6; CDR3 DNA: TGTGCCAGTAGTATTGGTGGCGCGGCCTATAATTCACCCCTCCACTTT; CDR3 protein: CASSIGGAAYNSPLHF
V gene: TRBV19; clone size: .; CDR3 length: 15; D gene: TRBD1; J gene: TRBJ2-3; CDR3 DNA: TGTGCCAGTAGTAGTGGGACAGGGACCACAGATACGCAGTATTTT; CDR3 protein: CASSSGTGTTDTQYF
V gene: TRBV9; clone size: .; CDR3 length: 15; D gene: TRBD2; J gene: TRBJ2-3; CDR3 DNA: TGTGCCAGCACCGAAGCCGGGGGGAGCACAGATACGCAGTATTTT; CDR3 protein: CASTEAGGSTDTQYF
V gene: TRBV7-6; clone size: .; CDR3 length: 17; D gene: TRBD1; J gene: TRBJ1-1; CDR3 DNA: TGTGCCAGCAGCTTAGACTACAGGACAGGGATGAACACTGAAGCTTTCTTT; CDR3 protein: CASSLDYRTGMNTEAFF
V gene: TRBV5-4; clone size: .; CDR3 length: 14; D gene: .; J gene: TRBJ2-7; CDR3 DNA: TGTGCCAGCAGCCCCCAGGATTCTTCCTACGAGCAGTACTTC; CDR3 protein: CASSPQDSSYEQYF
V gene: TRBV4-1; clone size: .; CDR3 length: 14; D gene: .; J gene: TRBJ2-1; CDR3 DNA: TGCGCCAGCAGCCAAGAACCCGCGACAGGTGAGCAGTTCTTC; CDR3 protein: CASSQEPATGEQFF
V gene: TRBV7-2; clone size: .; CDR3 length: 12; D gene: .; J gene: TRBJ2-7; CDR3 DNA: TGTGCCAGCGGTTCTTACGGTTACGAGCAGTACTTC; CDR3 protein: CASGSYGYEQYF
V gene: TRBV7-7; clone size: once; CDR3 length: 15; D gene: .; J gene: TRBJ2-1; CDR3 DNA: TGTGCTAGCAGCGCCAAGGAGGCTCTTATGAATGAGCAGTTCTTC; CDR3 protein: CASSAKEALMNEQFF
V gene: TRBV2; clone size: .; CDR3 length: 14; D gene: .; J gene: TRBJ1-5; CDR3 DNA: TGTGCCAGCAGGGAGACAGAAAGCAATCAGCCCCAGCATTTT; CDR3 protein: CASRETESNQPQHF
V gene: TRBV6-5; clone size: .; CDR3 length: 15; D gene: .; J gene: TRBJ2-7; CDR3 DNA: TGTGCCAGCAGTTACTCCGTAGATGGAGGGGCCGAGCAGTACTTC; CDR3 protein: CASSYSVDGGAEQYF
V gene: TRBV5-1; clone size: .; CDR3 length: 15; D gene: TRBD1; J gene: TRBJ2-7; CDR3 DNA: TGCGCCAGCAGCCAGAGGGACAGGGGAAGCTACGAGCAGTACTTC; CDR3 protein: CASSQRDRGSYEQYF
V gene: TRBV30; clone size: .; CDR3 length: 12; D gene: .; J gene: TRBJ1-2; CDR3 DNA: TGTGCCTGGGAGGGACCTGAGGGGGGCTACACCTTC; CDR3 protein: CAWEGPEGGYTF
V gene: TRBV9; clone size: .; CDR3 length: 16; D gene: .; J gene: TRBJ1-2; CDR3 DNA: TGTGCCAGCAGCGAAAACTCGCTGGGTGCCGGCTATGGCTACACCTTC; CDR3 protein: CASSENSLGAGYGYTF
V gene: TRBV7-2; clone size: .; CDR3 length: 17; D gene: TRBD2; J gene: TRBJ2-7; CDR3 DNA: TGTGCCAGCGGGTACCCAGCGTCCAGCGGGAGAACCTACGAGCAGTACTTC; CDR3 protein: CASGYPASSGRTYEQYF
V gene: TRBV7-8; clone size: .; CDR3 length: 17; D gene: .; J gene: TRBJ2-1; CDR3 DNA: TGTGCCAGCAGCCCGAGGGGACGCCAGAGCTCCTACAATGAGCAGTTCTTC; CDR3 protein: CASSPRGRQSSYNEQFF
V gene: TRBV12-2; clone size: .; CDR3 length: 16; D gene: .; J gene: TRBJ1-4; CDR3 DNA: TGTGCAAGTCGCTGGGGACAGCAAGCAACTAATGAAAAACTGTTTTTT; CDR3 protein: CASRWGQQATNEKLFF
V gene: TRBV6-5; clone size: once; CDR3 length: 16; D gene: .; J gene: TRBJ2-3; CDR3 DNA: TGTGCCAGCAGTTTATTTCGGGACATGGACACAGATACGCAGTATTTT; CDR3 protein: CASSLFRDMDTDTQYF
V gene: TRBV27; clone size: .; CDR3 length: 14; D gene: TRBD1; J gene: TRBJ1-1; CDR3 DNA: TGTGCCAGCACCTTAGGGGGCGCGAACACTGAAGCTTTCTTT; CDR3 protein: CASTLGGANTEAFF
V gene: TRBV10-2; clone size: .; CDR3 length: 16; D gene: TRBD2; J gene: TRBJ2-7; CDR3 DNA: TGCGCCAGCAGTGTCGCTAGCGGGGGGGGTTCCTACGAGCAGTACTTC; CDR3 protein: CASSVASGGGSYEQYF
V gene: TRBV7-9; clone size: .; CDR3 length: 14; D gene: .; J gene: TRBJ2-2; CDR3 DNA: TGTGCCAACCAAGACTCGGAGGGCACCGGGGAGCTGTTTTTT; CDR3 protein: CANQDSEGTGELFF
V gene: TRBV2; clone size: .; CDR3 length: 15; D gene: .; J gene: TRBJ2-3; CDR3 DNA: TGTGCCAGCAGTACGGGACTCAAGGTCACAGATACGCAGTATTTT; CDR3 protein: CASSTGLKVTDTQYF